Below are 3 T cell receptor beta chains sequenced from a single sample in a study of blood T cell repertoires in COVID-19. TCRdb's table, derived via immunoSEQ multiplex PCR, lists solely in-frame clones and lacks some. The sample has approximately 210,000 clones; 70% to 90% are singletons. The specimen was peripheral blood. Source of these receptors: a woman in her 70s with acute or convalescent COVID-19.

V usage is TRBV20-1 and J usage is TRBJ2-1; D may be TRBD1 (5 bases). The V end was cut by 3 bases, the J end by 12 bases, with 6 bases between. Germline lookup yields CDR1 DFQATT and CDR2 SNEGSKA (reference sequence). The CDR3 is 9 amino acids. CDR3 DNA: TGCAGTGCTAGTCAGGGGCAGTTCTTC. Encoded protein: CSASQGQFF.

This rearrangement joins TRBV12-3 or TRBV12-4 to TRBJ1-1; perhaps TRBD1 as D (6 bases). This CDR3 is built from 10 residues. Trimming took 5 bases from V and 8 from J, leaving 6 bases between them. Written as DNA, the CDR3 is TGTGCCAGCAGTGGACAGGAAGCTTTCTTT. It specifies CASSGQEAFF.

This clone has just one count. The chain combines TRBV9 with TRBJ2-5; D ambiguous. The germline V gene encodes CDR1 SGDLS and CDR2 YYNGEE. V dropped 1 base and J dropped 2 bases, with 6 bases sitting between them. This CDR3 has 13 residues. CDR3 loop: CASSVCRQETQYF. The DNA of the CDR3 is TGTGCCAGCAGCGTATGCAGGCAAGAGACCCAGTACTTC.